The 23 T cell receptor beta chains reported below all come from one sample, sequenced in a study of cytomegalovirus exposure and HLA in healthy donors. PCR amplification relied on 60 Vbeta primers (plus 13 Jbeta primers). Generated by immunoSEQ multiplex PCR, the TCRdb table keeps only in-frame clones and is missing some. This table holds around 150,000 clones, 80% found once. Specimen: PBMCs. These receptors originate from a man between 18 and 35 years old in good health and CMV-seropositive.

The rearrangement uses TRBV6-5 and TRBJ2-5; 7 bases map to TRBD2. TRBJ2-7 matches the DNA end more closely, so the J call is doubtful. This CDR3 has 15 amino acids. CDR1 and CDR2 from the germline V gene are MNHEY and SVGAGI. The CDR3 region is CASSYSTAGRGEQYF. The CDR3, as DNA: TGTGCCAGCAGTTACTCGACAGCGGGACGGGGCGAGCAGTACTTC.

This chain links TRBV27 with TRBJ1-5, with D perhaps TRBD1 (5 bases). V was pared by 3 bases and J by 5 bases, with 11 bases between. The CDR3 spans 14 residues. CDR1 is MNHEY, CDR2 SMNVEV, per germline (reference sequence). The CDR3 loop is CASSFKGRDQPQHF. DNA for the CDR3: TGTGCCAGCAGTTTTAAGGGCAGGGATCAGCCCCAGCATTTT.

A single count supports this clone. This chain links TRBV12-5 with TRBJ2-7, with TRBD1 identical over 7 bases. The CDR3 consists of 14 residues. Per the germline V gene, CDR1 is LGHNT and CDR2 is FRNRAP. V lost 5 bases to trimming and J lost 3 bases; unmatched junction nucleotides: 7. The CDR3 here is CASGATRDSYEQYF. CDR3 DNA: TGTGCTAGTGGTGCGACCCGGGACAGCTACGAGCAGTACTTC. The complete variable domain, with remaining parts taken from reference TRBV12-5 and TRBJ2-7, reads DARVTQTPRHKVTEMGQEVTMRCQPILGHNTVFWYRQTMMQGLELLAYFRNRAPLDDSGMPKDRFSAEMPDATLATLKIQPSEPRDSAVYFCASGATRDSYEQYFGPGTRLTVT.

This clone has just a few counts. This chain connects TRBV6-1 to TRBJ1-6; possible D gene TRBD1, 6 bases. V lost 8 bases and J lost 4, with 15 bases in between. The CDR3 length is 15 residues. Germline values: CDR1 MNHNS, CDR2 SASEGT. The CDR3 nucleotides read TGTGCCAGCGGGTCTAAGGACAGTTATAATTCACCCCTCCACTTT. It encodes CASGSKDSYNSPLHF.

This rearrangement joins TRBV9 to TRBJ1-1; D is ambiguous. Trimming removed 0 bases from V and 6 bases from J, with 12 bases in between. Germline V gene data show CDR1 as SGDLS and CDR2 as YYNGEE. The CDR3 covers 14 residues. CDR3 sequence: CASSVAGSGSEAFF. CDR3 nucleotide sequence: TGTGCCAGCAGCGTAGCGGGTTCGGGGTCTGAAGCTTTCTTT.

The gene calls are TRBV9 and TRBJ1-4, with 7 bases that match TRBD1. The CDR3 consists of 15 residues. Germline values: CDR1 SGDLS, CDR2 YYNGEE. The V segment lost 4 bases and the J segment 4 bases; nucleotides outside the gene matches: 7. The CDR3 coding sequence is TGTGCCAGCAGCCGACAAACAGGGGATAATGAAAAACTGTTTTTT. The encoded protein is CASSRQTGDNEKLFF.

The J gene is TRBJ1-1, the V gene TRBV30; D possibly corresponds to TRBD1 (5 bases). V lost 4 bases and J lost 1, with 16 bases in between. The CDR3 has 15 amino acids. From germline, CDR1 is GTSNPN and CDR2 SVGIG (reference sequence). The CDR3 loop is CAWTPGGIGNTEAFF. The CDR3 DNA is TGTGCCTGGACCCCCGGGGGGATAGGGAACACTGAAGCTTTCTTT.

The chain joins TRBV25-1 to TRBJ1-2; possibly TRBD1 for D (5 bases). V was trimmed by 6 bases and J by 6 bases, leaving 17 bases between them. CDR3 size: 14 residues. Germline lookup yields CDR1 MGHDK and CDR2 SYGVNS. The CDR3 bases are TGTGCCAGCAGCCGTGGGGGGGTTGGGAATGGCTACACCTTC. Translated, it gives CASSRGGVGNGYTF.

J is TRBJ1-3 and V is TRBV4-1; perhaps TRBD1 as D (5 bases). CDR1 is MGHRA and CDR2 is YSYEKL in the germline V gene. V dropped 6 bases and J dropped 0 bases, with 12 bases sitting between them. This CDR3 has 15 amino acids. As DNA, the CDR3 is TGCGCCAGCAGGCAGACCAGGGACTCTGGAAACACCATATATTTT. This translates into CASRQTRDSGNTIYF.

Details on this clone: The junction departs from the called germline gene at one end, perhaps through a read error. The chain carries TRBV7-9 and TRBJ2-1; D possibly corresponds to TRBD1 (6 bases). This CDR3 spans 15 amino acids. Germline V CDR1 and CDR2: SEHNR, FQNEAQ (reference sequence). CDR3 amino acids: CSSSVQGIPTKEQFF. In DNA form, the CDR3 reads TGTTCCAGCAGCGTACAGGGAATCCCCACGAAAGAGCAGTTCTTC.

This chain connects TRBV21-1 to TRBJ2-1; whether TRBD2, the table's D call, matches the DNA was not checked. TRBV21-1 is deemed a pseudogene. The CDR3 spans 16 residues. The DNA for the CDR3 is TGTGCCAGCGCCCCGCGGGGCGGGAGACAGTACAATGAGCAGTTCTTC. Residues: CASAPRGGRQYNEQFF.

This chain uses TRBV29-1 with TRBJ2-1, with D possibly matching TRBD2 (5 bases). CDR1 and CDR2 (germline): SQVTM, ANQGSEA. Trimming cost V 7 bases and J 5 bases, with 15 bases left between them. This CDR3 has 13 amino acids. CDR3 residues: CSGGPSPNNEQFF. The CDR3 region has the DNA TGCAGCGGCGGGCCTTCACCCAACAATGAGCAGTTCTTC.

The chain uses TRBV7-3 and TRBJ2-2, with 10 bases lining up with TRBD1. The CDR3 loop spans 16 amino acids. Germline CDR1 is SGHTA and CDR2 is FQGTGA. With 5 bases clipped from V and 7 bases from J, the junction kept 10 bases outside the gene matches. The DNA for the CDR3 is TGTGCCAGCAGCCCAAAGACAGGGGGCGAAATCGGGGAGCTGTTTTTT. It is translated as CASSPKTGGEIGELFF.

This clone was counted between two and nine times. The chain joins TRBV19 to TRBJ1-4; TRBD1 agrees at 10 bases. Germline loops: CDR1 LNHDA, CDR2 SQIVND (reference sequence). The trim removed 8 bases at V and 7 bases at J, leaving 13 bases unmatched. There are 16 residues in the CDR3. The CDR3 DNA follows: TGTGCCAGTTTGGGATTGGAGACAGGGGGCTCTGAAAAACTGTTTTTT. It is translated as CASLGLETGGSEKLFF.

The V and J genes are TRBV15 and TRBJ1-1; no firm D call. Germline CDR1 LNHNV, CDR2 YYDKDF (reference sequence). The CDR3 covers 15 residues. V lost 0 bases to trimming and J lost 2 bases, with 10 bases between them. The CDR3 here is CATSRDPASNTEAFF. As DNA, the CDR3 is TGTGCCACCAGCAGAGATCCTGCGTCAAACACTGAAGCTTTCTTT.

The CDR3 region is CASSWGSNYGYTF. CDR3 DNA: TGTGCCAGTAGTTGGGGCTCTAACTATGGCTACACCTTC. The chain links TRBV19 to TRBJ1-2, with a weak D call TRBD1 (5 bases). Between the trimmed V and J ends, which lost 5 bases and 0 bases, there was a span of 7 bases. The V gene's germline CDR1 is LNHDA and CDR2 SQIVND (reference sequence). The CDR3 runs to 13 residues.

V and J are TRBV4-1 and TRBJ1-2; TRBD1 matches 9 bases. CDR3 length: 15 residues. V lost 4 bases and J lost 2; bases outside the gene matches: 5. Germline lookup yields CDR1 MGHRA and CDR2 YSYEKL. DNA for the CDR3: TGCGCCAGCAGCCCTAAACAGGGGGCCAACTATGGCTACACCTTC. Amino acid sequence: CASSPKQGANYGYTF.

The table lists this clone with a few counts. Here the CDR3 DNA reads TGTGCCAGCAGCCTCCCGGGACTAGTGGACGAGCAGTACTTC. Its protein is CASSLPGLVDEQYF. The gene calls are TRBV5-5 and TRBJ2-7; 8 bases are a match to TRBD2. Germline-derived CDR1 and CDR2 are SGHKS and YYEKEE (reference sequence). The CDR3 runs 14 residues. V lost 4 bases to trimming and J lost 5 bases; unmatched junction nucleotides: 8.

The chain uses TRBV7-9 and TRBJ2-5, with 8 bases that match TRBD1. Germline CDR1 reads SEHNR; CDR2 reads FQNEAQ (reference sequence). This CDR3 is built from 15 residues. V lost 5 bases, J lost 4 bases, and 9 bases stayed unmatched. The CDR3 here is CASSPRTGKGETQYF. DNA of the CDR3: TGTGCCAGCAGCCCAAGGACAGGGAAGGGAGAGACCCAGTACTTC.

This clone was detected a few times. V and J are TRBV6-6 and TRBJ2-7, with 14 bases aligning to TRBD2. Germline assignment: CDR1 MNHNY and CDR2 SVGAGI (reference sequence). The CDR3 runs 15 residues. V shed 8 bases and J 6 bases; nucleotides not matched to a gene: 9. The CDR3 here is CASHPGTSGRREQYF. The CDR3 bases are TGTGCCAGCCACCCCGGGACTAGCGGGAGACGCGAGCAGTACTTC.

This sequence joins TRBV30 and TRBJ1-5; D not certain. Trimming shortened V by 2 bases and J by 11 bases, and 19 bases separated the two germline ends. The CDR3 covers 14 residues. Germline CDR1 is GTSNPN and CDR2 is SVGIG (reference sequence). CDR3 bases: TGTGCCTGGAGTCCTCCTTGGGCTGAACGGACCCAGCATTTT. Translation gives CAWSPPWAERTQHF.

This clone was observed a single time. The V and J genes are TRBV2 and TRBJ1-3; no firm D call. Trimming pared 1 base from V and 0 bases from J, leaving 10 bases between. Germline V gene lookup returns CDR1 SNHLY and CDR2 FYNNEI. The CDR3 spans 16 residues. In nucleotides, the CDR3 is TGTGCCAGCAGTGAAGGGAGAGGAAACTCTGGAAACACCATATATTTT. Its protein is CASSEGRGNSGNTIYF.

As for this clone: One junction end disagrees with the germline gene, perhaps due to a read error. The chain uses TRBV19 and TRBJ2-5; D gene ambiguous. CDR3 length: 13 amino acids. In germline, CDR1 is LNHDA, CDR2 SQIVND (reference sequence). For the CDR3, the DNA is TGTGCCAGTAGTACCGACATCCAAGGGACCCAGTACTTC. It specifies CASSTDIQGTQYF.